This T cell receptor (beta chain) comes out of a study of molecular identifiers for immune sequencing clone quantification. Study observations and caveats: It was shown that clones above 20 RNA copies held over 98% of effector molecules, but under 1% in naive cells.

Generation of bulk TCR libraries relied on previously described methods and listed TCR primers. Using its own MiXCR run on the PCR reads, TCRdb lists one record per CDR3 protein. Among 490,000 or so distinct CDR3 sequences listed, roughly 26% were seen once. V was pared by 1 base and J by 2 bases, with 12 bases between. The CDR3 sequence is 15 residues long. Germline assignment: CDR1 LGHDT and CDR2 YNNKEL (reference sequence). This clonotype has only a few counts. Its specificity is not known. Naive CD8 libraries used roughly 17,000 to 1,000,000 sorted cells and 10%, 30% or 50% RNA. The sequenced sample was naive CD8+ T cells from blood, with Jurkat cell RNA spiked in. Subset denoted: FACS-sorted CD8+CD4-CCR7+CD45RA+ naive T cells. This chain joins TRBV3-1 and TRBJ2-7, with D possibly being TRBD2 (6 bases). This clonotype was obtained from a human donor in good health. Some libraries in this study had Jurkat cell RNA spiked in. CDR3: CASSQVGGQAYEQYF. CDR3 bases: TGTGCCAGCAGCCAAGTCGGAGGGCAGGCCTACGAGCAGTACTTC.